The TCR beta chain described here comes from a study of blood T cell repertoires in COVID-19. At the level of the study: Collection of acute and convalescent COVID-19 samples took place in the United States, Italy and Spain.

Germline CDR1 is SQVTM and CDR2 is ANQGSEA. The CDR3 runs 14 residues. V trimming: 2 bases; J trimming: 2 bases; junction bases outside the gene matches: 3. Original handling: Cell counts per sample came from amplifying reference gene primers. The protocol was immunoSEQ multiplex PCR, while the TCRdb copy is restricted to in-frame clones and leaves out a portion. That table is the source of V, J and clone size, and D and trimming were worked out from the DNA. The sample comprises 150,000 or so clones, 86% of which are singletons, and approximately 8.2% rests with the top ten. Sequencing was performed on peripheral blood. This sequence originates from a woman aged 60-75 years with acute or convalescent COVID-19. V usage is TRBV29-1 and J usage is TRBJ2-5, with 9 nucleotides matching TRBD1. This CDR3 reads CSVERGTGQETQYF. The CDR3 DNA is TGCAGCGTTGAAAGAGGGACAGGGCAAGAGACCCAGTACTTC.